This is a list of T cell receptor beta chains from one sample in a study of vaccination and CD4 T cells after COVID-19. One entry per CDR3 protein, called by TCRdb with MiXCR from the PCR reads. The sample lists approximately 13,000 distinct CDR3 sequences; roughly 76% were seen once. These TCRs' antigens remain unknown. The sequencing sample was made of CD4+ T cells from blood, cultured in vitro. The receptors come from a human donor who had recovered from COVID-19. Each CDR3 is given without its conserved first and last residue. Fields, in order: D gene, J gene, V gene, CDR3 protein. A D gene is named only where the DNA matches it firmly.

- TRBJ2-7 TRBV6-1 ASRENNLSYEQY
TRBD2 TRBJ2-7 TRBV7-9 ASSTWGGRAWEQY
TRBD2 TRBJ2-5 TRBV7-2 ASMGGSGVRGTQY
TRBD2 TRBJ2-5 TRBV6-2/TRBV6-3 ASMRVAGGLGETQY
- TRBJ1-2 TRBV15 ATSRGGGGEASRGYT
TRBD2 TRBJ2-7 TRBV7-2 ASSFKLAGVYEQY
- TRBJ2-5 TRBV12-3/TRBV12-4 ASSPRVSLETQY
TRBD1 TRBJ1-2 TRBV19 ATARDRGFYGYT
- TRBJ2-7 TRBV27 ASSRTTGYEQY
- TRBJ2-7 TRBV7-9 ASSPFGGSEQY
TRBD2 TRBJ2-4 TRBV20-1 SASGGDRNIQY
- TRBJ1-2 TRBV20-1 SARDQGRLEGYT
- TRBJ1-1 TRBV19 ATLDRNTEAF
TRBD2 TRBJ2-1 TRBV27 ASSLGGRSYNEQF
- TRBJ2-2 TRBV6-2/TRBV6-3 ASSYSEGGYTGELF
- TRBJ1-1 TRBV6-2/TRBV6-3 ASSHGLNTEAF
TRBD2 TRBJ2-2 TRBV6-5 ASSYILAGRTPNTGELF
- TRBJ2-4 TRBV19 ATKTGHPIAKNIQY
TRBD2 TRBJ2-1 TRBV19 ASSIRTSIHEQF
- TRBJ2-1 TRBV6-1 ASSEAPPSGGQF
TRBD1 TRBJ2-7 TRBV7-9 ASSRGRDRVVYEQY
- TRBJ1-2 TRBV20-1 SARDRVGYT